Presented here are 9 T cell receptor beta chains from one specimen sequenced in a study of response to subunit inactivated influenza vaccine. TCRdb re-called the RT-PCR reads with MiXCR, one entry per CDR3 protein. In the table there are around 580,000 distinct CDR3 sequences, 12% of which are singletons. This specimen was PBMCs from blood, taken on the day of vaccination. These receptor sequences come from a man over 45 who received an inactivated influenza vaccine.

The chain couples TRBV5-1 to TRBJ2-1; TRBD2 aligns across 8 bases. Germline V gene sequence: CDR1 SGHRS, CDR2 YFSETQ. CDR3 length equals 15 residues. The V and J ends lost 1 base and 10 bases, in that order; junction bases with no gene match: 10. For the CDR3, the DNA is TGCGCCAGCAGCTTGCAAGCGGGGGCGGGACGCGAGCAGTTCTTC. The encoded protein is CASSLQAGAGREQFF.

V usage is TRBV27 and J usage is TRBJ1-2; 10 bases are a match to TRBD1. The V segment lost 7 bases and the J segment 5 bases; nucleotides outside the gene matches: 10. Per the germline V gene, CDR1 is MNHEY and CDR2 is SMNVEV (reference sequence). This CDR3 contains 15 residues. The CDR3 region is CASNKLGQGLYGYTF. The DNA for the CDR3 is TGTGCCAGCAATAAGTTGGGACAGGGGTTGTATGGCTACACCTTC.

The V call is TRBV12-3 or TRBV12-4, the J call TRBJ2-1; TRBD2 matches at 7 bases. This CDR3 comprises 14 residues. V shed 6 bases and J 2 bases; nucleotides not matched to a gene: 4. The CDR3 here is CASRIGTTYNEQFF. The CDR3 bases are TGTGCCAGCAGGATCGGGACTACCTACAATGAGCAGTTCTTC.

This clonotype turned up a few times. V usage is TRBV7-9 and J usage is TRBJ2-3, with D possibly TRBD1 on 6 matching bases. Germline V gene sequence: CDR1 SEHNR, CDR2 FQNEAQ (reference sequence). The CDR3 consists of 17 residues. The V end was cut by 4 bases, the J end by 2 bases, with 19 bases between. The CDR3 loop is CASSSPRTVLFTDTQYF. As DNA, the CDR3 is TGTGCCAGCAGCTCCCCCCGGACAGTCCTATTCACAGATACGCAGTATTTT.

The chain recombines TRBV4-1 with TRBJ1-2; 7 positions match TRBD1. This CDR3 spans 15 amino acids. V gave up 4 bases and J gave up 4 bases; unmatched junction bases: 9. Germline-derived CDR1 and CDR2 are MGHRA and YSYEKL. The CDR3 is CASSPRDSPSYGYTF. The CDR3 region has the DNA TGCGCCAGCAGCCCGCGGGACAGTCCTTCCTATGGCTACACCTTC.

This chain joins TRBV30 and TRBJ2-7; 10 bases line up with TRBD1. This CDR3 region has 15 residues. Germline CDR1 is GTSNPN and CDR2 is SVGIG (reference sequence). The V and J ends lost 0 bases and 6 bases, in that order; junction bases with no gene match: 8. The CDR3 DNA reads TGTGCCTGGAGTGTGGGGGGGACAGGGGTTCGCGAGCAGTACTTC. It translates to CAWSVGGTGVREQYF. The variable domain in full, with the rest retrieved from reference TRBV30 and TRBJ2-7, is SQTIHQWPATLVQPVGSPLSLECTVEGTSNPNLYWYRQAAGRGLQLLFYSVGIGQISSEVPQNLSASRPQDRQFILSSKKLLLSDSGFYLCAWSVGGTGVREQYFGPGTRLTVT.

Ten or more counts support this clonotype. The chain carries TRBV20-1 and TRBJ2-7; tentative D call: TRBD2 (5 bases). Trimming shortened V by 6 bases and J by 0 bases, and 12 bases separated the two germline ends. There are 13 residues in the CDR3. Germline V lookup: CDR1 DFQATT, CDR2 SNEGSKA (reference sequence). The CDR3 DNA reads TGCAGTGCCCCCTGGCGGGCCTCCTACGAGCAGTACTTC. Amino acids: CSAPWRASYEQYF.

In its sample, this clonotype was seen a few times. This chain connects TRBV12-3 or TRBV12-4 to TRBJ2-7; no firm D call. The germline V and J ends were trimmed by 7 bases and 4 bases, with 11 bases remaining between them. This CDR3 is built from 12 residues. The chain's CDR3 is CASTLESYEQYF. CDR3 DNA: TGTGCCAGCACCTTGGAGAGTTACGAGCAGTACTTC.

This chain links TRBV18 with TRBJ2-5, with D perhaps being TRBD1 or TRBD2 (5 bases each). The CDR3 consists of 14 residues. Germline V gives CDR1 KGHSH, CDR2 LQKENI. V lost 4 bases, J lost 2 bases, and 11 bases lay in between. CDR3 sequence: CASSHGTKQETQYF. The CDR3 DNA sequence: TGTGCCAGCTCACACGGGACGAAACAAGAGACCCAGTACTTC.